A selection of T cell receptor beta chains follows, all from one sample in a study of T cell changes during pregnancy in multiple sclerosis. Sequencing was performed with immunoSEQ multiplex PCR; in TCRdb, only in-frame clones are kept and a portion is missing. The top ten hold approximately 1.5% of the sample, which has about 68,000 clones, less than 95% seen once. The sequencing here drew on peripheral blood, taken in the third trimester of pregnancy. These receptors were collected from a female donor with multiple sclerosis, enrolled in a pregnancy study. CDR3s include the opening cysteine and the closing phenylalanine or tryptophan. The order of the fields is J gene, clone size, D gene, V gene, CDR3 protein, CDR3 DNA. The D gene is left open where the match is weak. Clone size, where shown, is once, few, many, or a class for clones that have expanded.

TRBJ2-3 | - | - | TRBV19 | CASSIAGSTDTQYF | TGTGCCAGTAGTATCGCGGGGAGCACAGATACGCAGTATTTT
TRBJ1-2 | - | - | TRBV7-9 | CASSLDSYGYTF | TGTGCCAGCAGCTTAGACAGCTATGGCTACACCTTC
TRBJ2-7 | few | - | TRBV11-3 | CASSLDQGSEQYF | TGTGCCAGCAGCTTAGATCAGGGTTCCGAGCAGTACTTC
TRBJ2-1 | - | - | TRBV11-3 | CASSLGQDRILTYNEQFF | TGTGCCAGCAGCTTAGGGCAGGATAGGATCTTGACCTACAATGAGCAGTTCTTC
TRBJ1-1 | few | TRBD1 | TRBV9 | CASSVESGTGTKAFF | TGTGCCAGCAGCGTAGAAAGTGGGACAGGCACAAAAGCTTTCTTT
TRBJ1-2 | once | TRBD1 | TRBV7-6 | CASSIEGQGFIYGYTF | TGTGCCAGCAGCATAGAGGGACAGGGCTTTATCTATGGCTACACCTTC
TRBJ1-1 | - | TRBD1 | TRBV7-2 | CASSLDRTNTEAFF | TGTGCCAGCAGCCTGGACAGGACAAACACTGAAGCTTTCTTT
TRBJ2-6 | - | - | TRBV2 | CASTVEGASGANVLTF | TGTGCCAGCACGGTGGAGGGGGCCTCTGGGGCCAACGTCCTGACTTTC
TRBJ2-6 | once | - | TRBV6-1 | CASSEHRAGGANVLTF | TGTGCCAGCAGTGAACATAGGGCGGGAGGGGCCAACGTCCTGACTTTC
TRBJ2-1 | - | TRBD2 | TRBV5-1 | CASSLALAGQEQFF | TGCGCCAGCAGCTTAGCTCTAGCGGGACAAGAGCAGTTCTTC
TRBJ1-1 | - | - | TRBV27 | CASSSRQPLSTEAFF | TGTGCCAGCAGTTCGCGACAGCCCTTGAGCACTGAAGCTTTCTTT
TRBJ2-5 | - | - | TRBV5-1 | CASSLAGGSEETQYF | TGCGCCAGCAGCTTGGCCGGAGGCAGTGAGGAGACCCAGTACTTC
TRBJ2-1 | - | TRBD2 | TRBV19 | CATHWGSGRSPRGNEQFF | TGTGCCACCCATTGGGGTAGCGGGAGGTCTCCCCGCGGTAATGAGCAGTTCTTC
TRBJ1-4 | - | - | TRBV2 | CASRTTLREKLFF | TGTGCCAGCAGGACGACTCTTAGAGAAAAACTGTTTTTT
TRBJ1-4 | - | - | TRBV30 | CAWTHGAGEKLFF | TGTGCCTGGACCCACGGGGCGGGAGAAAAACTGTTTTTT
TRBJ2-1 | - | TRBD2 | TRBV5-1 | CATGTSGRANEQFF | TGCGCCACCGGAACTAGCGGGAGGGCGAATGAGCAGTTCTTC
TRBJ1-2 | - | - | TRBV19 | CASSTQPTGGPGYTF | TGTGCCAGTAGTACCCAACCGACAGGTGGTCCCGGCTACACCTTC
TRBJ1-5 | - | - | TRBV25-1 | CASSEIGSNQPQHF | TGTGCCAGCAGTGAGATCGGGAGCAATCAGCCCCAGCATTTT
TRBJ1-2 | - | - | TRBV30 | CAWSQGGGDVYGYTF | TGTGCCTGGAGTCAAGGGGGTGGGGACGTCTATGGCTACACCTTC
TRBJ1-3 | - | - | TRBV18 | CASSPQAGSIGSGNTIYF | TGTGCCAGCTCACCACAGGCAGGGTCAATCGGCTCTGGAAACACCATATATTTT
TRBJ1-2 | - | - | TRBV18 | CASSPPVGGGVLYGYTF | TGTGCCAGCTCACCCCCGGTTGGGGGGGGCGTGCTTTATGGCTACACCTTC
TRBJ1-2 | - | TRBD1 | TRBV29-1 | CSVFGQGDGYTF | TGCAGCGTCTTTGGACAGGGCGACGGCTACACCTTC
TRBJ1-2 | - | - | TRBV6-5 | CASSTSGGHYGYTF | TGTGCCAGCAGCACCTCGGGGGGGCACTATGGCTACACCTTC
TRBJ1-1 | - | - | TRBV2 | CASSDSYTEAFF | TGTGCCAGCAGTGACTCGTACACTGAAGCTTTCTTT
TRBJ2-3 | - | - | TRBV4-3 | CASSQELITDTQYF | TGCGCCAGCAGCCAAGAACTTATCACAGATACGCAGTATTTT
TRBJ2-5 | - | TRBD2 | TRBV19 | CASSRAGTSGSGQETQYF | TGTGCCAGTAGTCGTGCCGGGACTAGCGGGAGTGGGCAAGAGACCCAGTACTTC
TRBJ1-2 | - | TRBD1 | TRBV6-1 | CASRPRTGTNYGYTF | TGTGCCAGCAGACCCCGGACAGGTACTAACTATGGCTACACCTTC
TRBJ1-5 | - | - | TRBV21-1 | CASSIRPGGDYQPQHF | TGTGCCAGTTCTATCCGCCCGGGGGGCGATTATCAGCCCCAGCATTTT
TRBJ2-7 | - | - | TRBV5-1 | CASSLLVIGDEQYF | TGCGCCAGCAGCTTGTTAGTCATCGGGGACGAGCAGTACTTC
TRBJ1-2 | - | TRBD1 | TRBV6-1 | CASRPGTEVYGYTF | TGTGCCAGTCGACCGGGGACAGAAGTCTATGGCTACACCTTC
TRBJ1-4 | - | - | TRBV19 | CASSPQSKKLFF | TGTGCCAGTAGTCCTCAGTCGAAAAAACTGTTTTTT
TRBJ1-5 | - | - | TRBV14 | CASSPGENQPQHF | TGTGCCAGCAGCCCAGGGGAGAATCAGCCCCAGCATTTT
TRBJ2-3 | - | - | TRBV6-4 | CASSDRAGSTDTQYF | TGTGCCAGCAGTGACCGGGCAGGGAGCACAGATACGCAGTATTTT
TRBJ1-1 | - | - | TRBV5-1 | CASSLRRHTEAFF | TGCGCCAGCAGCTTGCGGAGACACACTGAAGCTTTCTTT
TRBJ2-6 | - | - | TRBV9 | CASSTRSSGANVLTF | TGTGCCAGCAGCACCCGGAGCTCTGGGGCCAACGTCCTGACTTTC
TRBJ1-2 | - | - | TRBV18 | CASSAVRGAYGYTF | TGTGCCAGCTCCGCGGTCAGGGGCGCCTATGGCTACACCTTC
TRBJ2-2 | - | - | TRBV5-1 | CASSSLVNTGELFF | TGCGCCAGCAGCTCACTAGTAAACACCGGGGAGCTGTTTTTT
TRBJ1-1 | few | - | TRBV5-4 | CASSLGGRVNTEAFF | TGTGCCAGCAGCTTGGGGGGCAGGGTAAACACTGAAGCTTTCTTT
TRBJ2-1 | - | - | TRBV5-1 | CASSLEGGLDGYNEQFF | TGCGCCAGCAGCTTGGAGGGGGGGCTAGACGGCTACAATGAGCAGTTCTTC
TRBJ2-7 | - | - | TRBV5-1 | CASRSGSIYEQYF | TGCGCCAGCCGTTCGGGAAGTATCTACGAGCAGTACTTC
TRBJ1-6 | - | - | TRBV6-5 | CASSYSRRESSPLHF | TGTGCCAGCAGTTACTCGCGGAGGGAGAGTTCACCCCTCCACTTT
TRBJ1-3 | - | TRBD1 | TRBV5-6 | CASSLGGGGSGNTIYF | TGTGCCAGCAGCTTGGGAGGAGGGGGCTCAGGAAACACCATATATTTT
TRBJ2-5 | - | TRBD1 | TRBV7-3 | CASSLTGTGGGMETQYF | TGTGCCAGCAGCTTAACGGGGACAGGGGGCGGGATGGAGACCCAGTACTTC
TRBJ2-2 | - | TRBD1 | TRBV5-1 | CASSLETGVTGELFF | TGCGCCAGCAGCTTGGAGACAGGGGTCACCGGGGAGCTGTTTTTT
TRBJ1-2 | - | - | TRBV10-3 | CASSPGGRGGYTF | TGTGCCTCGTCCCCGGGGGGAAGGGGCGGCTACACCTTC
TRBJ1-1 | - | - | TRBV30 | CATGWVITEAFF | TGTGCCACGGGATGGGTAATCACTGAAGCTTTCTTT
TRBJ2-2 | - | - | TRBV19 | CASSIAWRVDTGELFF | TGTGCCAGTAGTATAGCATGGAGGGTCGACACCGGGGAGCTGTTTTTT
TRBJ2-7 | - | - | TRBV6-1 | CASEGGTSYEQYF | TGTGCCAGCGAGGGAGGCACCTCCTACGAGCAGTACTTC
TRBJ1-2 | - | TRBD1 | TRBV5-1 | CASSLEPTGGYGYTF | TGCGCCAGCAGCTTGGAGCCGACAGGGGGCTATGGCTACACCTTC
TRBJ2-3 | few | - | TRBV10-3 | CAISESRSTDTQYF | TGTGCCATCAGTGAGTCCAGGAGCACAGATACGCAGTATTTT
TRBJ2-7 | few | - | TRBV5-4 | CASSLASGQLGEQYF | TGTGCCAGCAGCTTGGCCAGTGGACAGTTGGGCGAGCAGTACTTC
TRBJ2-1 | - | - | TRBV5-1 | CASSGGTPDNEQFF | TGCGCCAGCAGCGGCGGGACTCCTGACAATGAGCAGTTCTTC
TRBJ2-7 | - | TRBD2 | TRBV6-6 | CASSYRLAGDYEQYF | TGTGCCAGCAGTTACCGTCTAGCGGGGGACTACGAGCAGTACTTC
TRBJ1-5 | - | TRBD1 | TRBV7-2 | CASSALGTGGFTFNQPQHF | TGTGCCAGCAGCGCCTTAGGGACAGGGGGCTTCACATTTAATCAGCCCCAGCATTTT
TRBJ2-7 | - | TRBD2 | TRBV7-2 | CASSHPAGGAYEQYF | TGTGCCAGCAGCCACCCGGCGGGAGGGGCCTACGAGCAGTACTTC
TRBJ2-1 | - | TRBD2 | TRBV4-3 | CASSQVGHWTSGYNEQFF | TGCGCCAGCAGCCAAGTTGGCCACTGGACTAGCGGTTACAATGAGCAGTTCTTC
TRBJ2-3 | - | - | TRBV28 | CASWAGTINTDTQYF | TGTGCCAGCTGGGCCGGGACAATAAACACAGATACGCAGTATTTT
TRBJ2-7 | - | TRBD2 | TRBV5-4 | CASSLGTSGTYEQYF | TGTGCCAGCAGCTTGGGTACTAGCGGGACCTACGAGCAGTACTTC
TRBJ1-2 | - | - | TRBV11-2 | CASSTLTGINYGYTF | TGTGCCAGCAGCACCCTAACAGGAATCAACTATGGCTACACCTTC
TRBJ1-5 | - | - | TRBV10-3 | CAISLPGSNQPQHF | TGTGCCATCAGCCTACCGGGAAGCAATCAGCCCCAGCATTTT